These T cell receptor beta chains were read from a single sample in a study of T cells of healthy individuals. TCRdb itself ran the 5' RACE reads through MiXCR, one entry per CDR3 protein. The sample includes 90,000 to 100,000 distinct CDR3 sequences, 15% to 20% of them seen just once. The source of these receptors is a human donor in good health. Both conserved end residues are part of each CDR3. A D gene is named only where the DNA matches it firmly. Expanded clones are given a class, and other clones once, few, many or no size at all.

TRBJ1-2 | - | - | TRBV7-8 | CASSLRGFGGYTF | TGTGCCAGCAGCTTACGGGGGTTCGGCGGCTACACCTTC
TRBJ1-5 | few | - | TRBV6-6 | CASSITGWGNQPQHF | TGTGCCAGCAGCATTACAGGGTGGGGTAATCAGCCCCAGCATTTT
TRBJ2-3 | few | - | TRBV5-1 | CASSQYGDTQYF | TGCGCCAGCAGCCAGTATGGGGATACGCAGTATTTT
TRBJ2-1 | - | TRBD2 | TRBV18 | CASSPRSGGAPNEQFF | TGTGCCAGCTCACCACGAAGCGGGGGGGCCCCCAATGAGCAGTTCTTC
TRBJ1-6 | - | - | TRBV5-1 | CASSPADRPLSPLHF | TGCGCCAGCAGCCCAGCCGACAGACCCCTTTCACCCCTCCACTTT
TRBJ2-6 | many | - | TRBV19 | CASTSDYSGANVLTF | TGTGCCAGTACCTCGGACTACTCTGGGGCCAACGTCCTGACTTTC
TRBJ1-5 | - | - | TRBV11-2 | CASSLGRFQPQHF | TGTGCCAGCAGCTTAGGCAGGTTTCAGCCCCAGCATTTT
TRBJ1-1 | - | TRBD1 | TRBV4-3 | CASSHSRDSLNTEAFF | TGCGCCAGCAGCCATTCCCGGGACAGCCTGAACACTGAAGCTTTCTTT
TRBJ2-7 | many | - | TRBV6-5 | CASSYGTRYEQYF | TGTGCCAGCAGTTACGGGACTCGCTACGAGCAGTACTTC
TRBJ1-2 | - | - | TRBV28 | CASSLAANYGYTF | TGTGCCAGCAGTTTGGCGGCGAACTATGGCTACACCTTC